The following is a T cell receptor (beta chain) sequence with its context. The sample originates from a study of patients and donors after allogeneic stem cell transplantation. CDR3 length: 15 residues. V gave up 4 bases and J gave up 5 bases, with 16 bases separating them. From germline, CDR1 is SGHRS and CDR2 YFSETQ. One entry per CDR3 protein results from TCRdb running MiXCR on the RT-PCR reads. The table shows 390,000 or so distinct CDR3 sequences, with around 16% occurring only once. This TCR was sampled from a human donor who was either an allogeneic HSCT recipient or a stem cell or donor lymphocyte infusion donor (not recorded which). It is not recorded whose cells these are; they may come from a transplant donor. The chain uses TRBV5-1 and TRBJ1-5; no definite D call. Sequencing used blood, either unsorted or a sorted T cell fraction (not recorded which). The CDR3 protein is CASSRAGNTDQPQHF. Here the CDR3 DNA reads TGCGCCAGCAGCCGTGCCGGGAACACGGATCAGCCCCAGCATTTT.